Sequencing of this TCR beta chain was carried out in a study of blood T cell repertoires in COVID-19. Study information: Italy, Spain and the United States were the sources of the convalescent and acute COVID-19 samples. T cells, B-cell-depleted T cells, or PBMCs supplied cDNA or gDNA.

Original processing notes: Reference gene primers were amplified, and this amplification served to estimate nucleated cell counts. Method: immunoSEQ multiplex PCR; TCRdb's copy keeps in-frame clones and lacks some. The DNA was the basis for D and trimming; V, J and clone size are from that table. The table records about 130,000 clones, over 80% of them present only once. The sequence derives from a man between 60 and 75 years old with acute or convalescent COVID-19. Sequences were obtained from peripheral blood.

CDR3 in amino acids: CASSRGQGNDEQYF. The CDR3, as DNA: TGTGCCAGCAGCCGGGGACAGGGGAATGACGAGCAGTACTTC. The J gene is TRBJ2-7, the V gene TRBV5-5, with 10 bases aligning to TRBD1. The CDR3 extends over 14 amino acids. The V gene's germline CDR1 is SGHKS and CDR2 YYEKEE (reference sequence). Unmatched junction bases numbered 6, after V lost 4 bases and J lost 5 bases.